A selection of T cell receptor beta chains follows, all from one sample in a study of technical replicates of blood from several donors. The repertoire was sequenced with immunoSEQ multiplex PCR; TCRdb's copy has only in-frame clones and lacks some. The sample records approximately 70,000 clones, 92% being singletons. Sequenced material: T cells isolated from PBMCs. The receptors stem from a human donor in good health. Both conserved end residues are trimmed from each CDR3. Rows give clone size only sometimes, using once, few, many, or a class for an expanded clone.

V	J	size	CDR3
TRBV20-1	TRBJ2-7	NA	SATEAYEQY
TRBV7-9	TRBJ1-2	once	ASSLIDRAGDGYT
TRBV5-8	TRBJ1-5	NA	ASSRGHSNGVNQPQH
TRBV7-3	TRBJ2-1	once	ASSSPGLVGRNEQF
TRBV15	TRBJ2-7	NA	ATSRGAEDLNEQY
TRBV15	TRBJ1-3	NA	ATSSDRFPGNTIY
TRBV13	TRBJ1-4	NA	ASSLGGGDRGPEKLF
TRBV10-3	TRBJ1-3	NA	AISQGQGNTIY
TRBV30	TRBJ2-7	once	AWSGGREQY
TRBV28	TRBJ2-7	NA	ASLIRDTYEQY
TRBV13	TRBJ2-7	NA	ASSYGTVSYEQY
TRBV5-1	TRBJ2-3	NA	ASSLLAGGKDTQY
TRBV13	TRBJ1-5	NA	ASSLGLEGYSNQPQH
TRBV4-3	TRBJ2-7	NA	ASSQALAGAYEQY
TRBV6-1	TRBJ2-7	NA	ASSEIGGNTYEQY
TRBV5-1	TRBJ2-1	few	ASSESRGGIYNEQF